This is a list of T cell receptor beta chains from one sample in a study of Graves' ophthalmopathy and Graves' hyperthyroidism. TCRdb ran MiXCR on the multiplex PCR reads and lists one entry per CDR3 protein. The repertoire has about 1.1 million distinct CDR3 sequences, around a third of them found once; the top ten carry 11%. Sequenced: peripheral blood or thyroid tissue (not recorded which). These receptors came from an adult man with Graves' hyperthyroidism. Both conserved end residues are part of each CDR3. The D gene is left open where the match is weak. Clone size is shown for a subset of rows, as once, few, many or a class of expanded clone.

TRBV2	TRBD1	TRBJ2-2	few	CASTPRTGDVGELFF	TGTGCCAGCACTCCTAGGACAGGGGATGTCGGGGAGCTGTTTTTT
TRBV15	-	TRBJ2-7	many	CATSREVGDYEQYF	TGTGCCACCAGCAGAGAGGTCGGGGACTACGAGCAGTACTTC
TRBV2	-	TRBJ1-1	-	CASREVANTEAFF	TGTGCCAGCAGGGAAGTGGCGAACACTGAAGCTTTCTTT
TRBV24-1	-	TRBJ2-2	many	CATSDGGRITGELFF	TGTGCCACCAGTGACGGGGGCCGTATCACCGGGGAGCTGTTTTTT
TRBV2	-	TRBJ1-5	-	CASSEMRQPQHF	TGTGCCAGCAGTGAAATGCGACAGCCCCAGCATTTT
TRBV7-4	-	TRBJ1-4	-	CASSPMRPDEKLFF	TGTGCCAGCAGCCCCATGAGGCCGGATGAAAAACTGTTTTTT
TRBV5-4	TRBD1	TRBJ2-7	few	CASSLTLDRFSYEQYF	TGTGCCAGCAGCTTGACTCTGGACAGGTTCTCCTACGAGCAGTACTTC
TRBV4-1	TRBD2	TRBJ2-5	many	CASSLPERGETQYF	TGCGCCAGCAGCCTACCTGAGCGGGGGGAGACCCAGTACTTC
TRBV9	-	TRBJ2-7	few	CASSLADTWSSYEQYF	TGTGCCAGCTCTCTCGCCGACACATGGAGCTCCTACGAGCAGTACTTC
TRBV12-3/TRBV12-4	-	TRBJ1-5	-	CASSHVGNQPQHF	TGTGCCAGCAGCCACGTGGGCAATCAGCCCCAGCATTTT
TRBV5-1	-	TRBJ1-3	few	CASSSAVPGNTIYF	TGCGCCAGCAGCTCGGCAGTGCCTGGAAACACCATATATTTT
TRBV24-1	TRBD2	TRBJ2-5	-	CATSQMAGGGETQYF	TGTGCCACCAGTCAGATGGCGGGAGGTGGAGAGACCCAGTACTTC
TRBV10-3	TRBD1	TRBJ1-1	many	CAIRGDSGGTEAFF	TGTGCCATCAGAGGGGACAGCGGGGGCACTGAAGCTTTCTTT